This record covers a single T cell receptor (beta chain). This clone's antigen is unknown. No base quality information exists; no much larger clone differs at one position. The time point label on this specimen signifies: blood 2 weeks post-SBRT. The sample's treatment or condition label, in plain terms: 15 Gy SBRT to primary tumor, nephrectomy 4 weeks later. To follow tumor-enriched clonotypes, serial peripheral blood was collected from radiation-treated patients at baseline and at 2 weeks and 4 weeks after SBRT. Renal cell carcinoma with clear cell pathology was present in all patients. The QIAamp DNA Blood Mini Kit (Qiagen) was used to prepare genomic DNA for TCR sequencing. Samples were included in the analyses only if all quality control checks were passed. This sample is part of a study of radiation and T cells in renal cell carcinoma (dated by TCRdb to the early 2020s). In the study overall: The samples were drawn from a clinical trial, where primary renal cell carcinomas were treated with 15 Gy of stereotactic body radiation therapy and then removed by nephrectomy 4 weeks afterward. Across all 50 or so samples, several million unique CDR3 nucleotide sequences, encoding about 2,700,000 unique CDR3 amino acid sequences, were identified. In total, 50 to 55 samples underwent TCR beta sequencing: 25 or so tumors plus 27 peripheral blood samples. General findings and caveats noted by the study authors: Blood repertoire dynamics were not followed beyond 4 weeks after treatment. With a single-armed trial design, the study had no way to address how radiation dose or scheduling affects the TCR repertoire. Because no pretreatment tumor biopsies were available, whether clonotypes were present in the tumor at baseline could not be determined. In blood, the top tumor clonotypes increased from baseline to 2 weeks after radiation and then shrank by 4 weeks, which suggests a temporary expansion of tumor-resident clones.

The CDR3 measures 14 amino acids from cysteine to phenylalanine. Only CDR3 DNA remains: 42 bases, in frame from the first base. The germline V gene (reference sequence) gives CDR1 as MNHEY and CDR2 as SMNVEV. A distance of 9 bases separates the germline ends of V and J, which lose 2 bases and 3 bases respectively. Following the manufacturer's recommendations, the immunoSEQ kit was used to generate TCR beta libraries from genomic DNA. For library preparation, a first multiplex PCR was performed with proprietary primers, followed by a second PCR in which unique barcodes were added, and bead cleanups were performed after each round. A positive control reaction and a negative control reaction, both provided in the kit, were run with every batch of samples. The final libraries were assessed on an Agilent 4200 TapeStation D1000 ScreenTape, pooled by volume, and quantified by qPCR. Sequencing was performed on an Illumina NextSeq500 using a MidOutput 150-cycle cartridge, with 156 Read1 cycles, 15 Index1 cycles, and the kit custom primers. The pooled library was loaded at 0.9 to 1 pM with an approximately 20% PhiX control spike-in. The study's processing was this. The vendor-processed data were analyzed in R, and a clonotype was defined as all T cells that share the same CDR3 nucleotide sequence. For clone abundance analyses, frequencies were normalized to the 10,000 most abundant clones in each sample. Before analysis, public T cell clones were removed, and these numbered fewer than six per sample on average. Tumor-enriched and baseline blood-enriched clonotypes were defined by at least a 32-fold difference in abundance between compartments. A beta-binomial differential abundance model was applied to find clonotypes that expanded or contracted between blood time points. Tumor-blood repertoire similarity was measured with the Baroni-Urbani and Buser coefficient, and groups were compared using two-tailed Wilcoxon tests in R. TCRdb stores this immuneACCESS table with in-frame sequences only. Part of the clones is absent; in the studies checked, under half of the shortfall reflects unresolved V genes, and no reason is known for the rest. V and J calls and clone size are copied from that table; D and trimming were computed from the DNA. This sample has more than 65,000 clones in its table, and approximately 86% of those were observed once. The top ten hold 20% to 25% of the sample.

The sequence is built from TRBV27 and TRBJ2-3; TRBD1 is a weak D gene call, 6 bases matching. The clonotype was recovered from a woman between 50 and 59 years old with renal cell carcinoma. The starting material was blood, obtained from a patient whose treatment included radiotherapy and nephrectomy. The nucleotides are TGTGCCAGCAGTTTAGAAGGGGGTACAGATACGCAGTATTTT. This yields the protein CASSLEGGTDTQYF.